Many counts were recorded for the clone carrying this TCR beta chain. This entry is derived from a study of identical twins. The V and J ends lost 4 bases and 2 bases, in that order; junction bases with no gene match: 5. The CDR3 totals 15 residues. Template switching introduced a universal primer site, and the cDNA bore unique molecular identifiers. TCRdb recomputed calls from the 5' RACE reads with MiXCR, one row per CDR3 protein. The table lists under 250,000 distinct CDR3 sequences, roughly 12% of them singletons. In addition, the sample was reused for a study of yellow fever vaccine responses in identical twins.

This TCR came from a woman between 18 and 29 years old in good health. Specimen: memory (CD45RO+) T cells sorted from blood. The chain is built from TRBV12-3 or TRBV12-4 and TRBJ2-3, with TRBD1 matching over 8 bases. The CDR3 DNA reads as TGTGCCAGCAGTTGGACAGGGAGGAACACAGATACGCAGTATTTT. Amino acids: CASSWTGRNTDTQYF.